The 9 T cell receptor beta chains in this list originate from one sample, sequenced in a study of T cells in Graves' hyperthyroidism and ophthalmopathy. Researchers amplified the TCR beta CDR3 regions from RNA transcripts. A first-round RT-PCR of the TCR CDR3 used the HTBI primer set. From the multiplex PCR reads, TCRdb called clonotypes with MiXCR, one entry per CDR3 protein. This table holds approximately 640,000 distinct CDR3 sequences, roughly 16% found once. The specimen was blood. The receptors were sampled from a woman in her thirties with Graves' hyperthyroidism.

This clonotype has just a few counts. The V call is TRBV7-2, the J call TRBJ2-7, with 12 bases matching TRBD2. The V segment lost 5 bases and the J segment 6 bases; nucleotides outside the gene matches: 5. Germline lookup yields CDR1 SGHTA and CDR2 FQGNSA. The CDR3 loop spans 14 amino acids. The CDR3 is CASSKTSGRVEQYF. In nucleotides, the CDR3 is TGTGCCAGCAGCAAGACTAGCGGGAGAGTCGAGCAGTACTTC.

V and J are TRBV5-1 and TRBJ2-3; D not resolved. This CDR3 has 16 amino acids. Between the trimmed V and J ends, which lost 0 bases and 0 bases, there was a span of 11 bases. CDR1 SGHRS and CDR2 YFSETQ come from the germline V gene. The CDR3 reads CASSLAWAASTDTQYF. The DNA of the CDR3 is TGCGCCAGCAGCTTGGCCTGGGCAGCTAGCACAGATACGCAGTATTTT.

This clonotype was counted a few times. V gene TRBV9 combines with J gene TRBJ2-7; a possible D gene is TRBD1 (5 bases). Trimming cost V 4 bases and J 5 bases, with 19 bases left between them. The CDR3 has 15 residues. CDR1 and CDR2 (germline): SGDLS, YYNGEE. The CDR3 bases are TGTGCCAGCAGCTCCAGACAGACCCGTGGGGACGAGCAGTACTTC. It is translated as CASSSRQTRGDEQYF.

This rearrangement joins TRBV6-2 or TRBV6-3 to TRBJ2-3; D assignment may be TRBD1 or TRBD2 (5 bases each). The germline gives CDR1 MNHEY, CDR2 SVGEGT. The CDR3 length is 14 residues. The ends were cut back, 6 bases at V and 4 bases at J, with 14 bases in the middle. CDR3 loop: CASSEAPGPDTQYF. DNA for the CDR3: TGTGCCAGCAGCGAGGCCCCGGGACCAGATACGCAGTATTTT.

This clonotype showed up many times. The gene calls are TRBV6-8 and TRBJ1-1, with TRBD1 as a possible D gene (5 bases). The germline V and J ends were trimmed by 6 bases and 11 bases, with 13 bases remaining between them. CDR1 MNHGY and CDR2 SAAAGT come from the germline V gene. The CDR3 is 11 amino acids. The CDR3 sequence: CASRPGRRAFF. The CDR3 nucleotides read TGTGCCAGCAGACCAGGGAGGAGGGCTTTCTTT.

Only a few counts were recorded for this clonotype. The chain links TRBV5-1 to TRBJ1-1; D uncertain. Between the trimmed V and J ends, which lost 5 bases and 0 bases, there was a span of 14 bases. The CDR3 covers 15 residues. Germline CDR1 is SGHRS and CDR2 is YFSETQ. DNA of the CDR3: TGCGCCAGCAGGAAGGGAATCACCATGAACACTGAAGCTTTCTTT. Amino acids: CASRKGITMNTEAFF.

This clonotype was detected only a few times. V is TRBV4-1 and J is TRBJ2-4; D tentatively fits TRBD1 or TRBD2 (6 bases each). This CDR3 comprises 16 residues. Germline lookup yields CDR1 MGHRA and CDR2 YSYEKL. Trimming stripped 4 bases from V and 0 bases from J, with 13 bases between. The CDR3 bases are TGCGCCAGCAGCCTAGTGGGGGGCCTAGCCAAAAACATTCAGTACTTC. Protein: CASSLVGGLAKNIQYF.

This clonotype has ten or more counts. The CDR3 nucleotides read TGTGCCTGGACCCTATCCCCCAACACTGAAGCTTTCTTT. It codes for CAWTLSPNTEAFF. The rearrangement uses TRBV30 and TRBJ1-1; D gene unclear. The CDR3 loop spans 13 amino acids. Germline CDR1 reads GTSNPN; CDR2 reads SVGIG (reference sequence). V lost 4 bases to trimming and J lost 2 bases, with 11 bases between them.

This clonotype was recorded many times. The chain is built from TRBV5-5 and TRBJ2-5; D is perhaps TRBD1 (6 bases). Germline assignment: CDR1 SGHKS and CDR2 YYEKEE (reference sequence). Trimming shortened V by 1 base and J by 5 bases, and 12 bases separated the two germline ends. This CDR3 spans 14 amino acids. This chain's CDR3 is CASSLMGATETQYF. In DNA, the CDR3 is TGTGCCAGCAGCTTGATGGGGGCCACGGAGACCCAGTACTTC.